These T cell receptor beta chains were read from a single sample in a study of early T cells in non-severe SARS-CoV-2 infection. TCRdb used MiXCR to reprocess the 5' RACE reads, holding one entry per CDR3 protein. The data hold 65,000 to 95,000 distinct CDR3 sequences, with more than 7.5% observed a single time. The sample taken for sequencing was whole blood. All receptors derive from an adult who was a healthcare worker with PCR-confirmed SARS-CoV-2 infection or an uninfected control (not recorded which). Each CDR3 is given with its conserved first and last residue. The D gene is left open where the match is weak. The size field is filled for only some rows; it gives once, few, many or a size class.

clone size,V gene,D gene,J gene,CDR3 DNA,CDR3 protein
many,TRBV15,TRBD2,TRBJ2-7,TGTGCCACCTCCAGTGGCGGGAGCCTTTCCTACGAGCAGTACTTC,CATSSGGSLSYEQYF
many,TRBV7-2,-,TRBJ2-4,TGTGCCAGCAGCTTAGCTGGTAGCTTAACACGGCCCAAAAACATTCAGTACTTC,CASSLAGSLTRPKNIQYF
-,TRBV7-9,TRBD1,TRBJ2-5,TGTGCCAGCAGCCCGACAGGGGGCGCAAGAGAGACCCAGTACTTC,CASSPTGGARETQYF
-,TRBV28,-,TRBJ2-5,TGTGCCAGCAGAGCTGCAGAGAAAGAGACCCAGTACTTC,CASRAAEKETQYF
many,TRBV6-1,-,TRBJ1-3,TGTGCCAGCAGTGATGGCGGGAGCTCTGGAAACACCATATATTTT,CASSDGGSSGNTIYF
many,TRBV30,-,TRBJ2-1,TGTGCCTGTACGGAGGCCCCCAATGAGCAGTTCTTC,CACTEAPNEQFF
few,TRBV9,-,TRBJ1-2,TGTGCCAGCAGCGTAGACGCCAGGGAGAACTATGGCTACACCTTC,CASSVDARENYGYTF
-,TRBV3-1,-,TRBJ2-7,TGTGCCAGCAGCCAAGATGACCGGGACGAGCAGTACTTC,CASSQDDRDEQYF
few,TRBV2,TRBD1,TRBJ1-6,TGTGCCAGCAGTGTTCGACAGGGGAATAATTCACCCCTCCACTTT,CASSVRQGNNSPLHF
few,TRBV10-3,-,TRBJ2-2,TGTGCCATCAGGTCAAGGGGGGAGCTGTTTTTT,CAIRSRGELFF
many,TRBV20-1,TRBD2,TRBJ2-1,TGCAGTGCTACCGGGACTAGCGGTTATGAGCAGTTCTTC,CSATGTSGYEQFF
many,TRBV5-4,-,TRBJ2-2,TGTGCCAGCAGCTTGGACAGGTTAAGGACCGGGGAGCTGTTTTTT,CASSLDRLRTGELFF
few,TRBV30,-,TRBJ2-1,TGTGCCTGGAGTCTAAGGTATCCGGATGAGCAGTTCTTC,CAWSLRYPDEQFF
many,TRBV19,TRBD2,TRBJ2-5,TGTGCCAGTAGTATCCCGGGACTAGCGGGAGGAGGAGAGACCCAGTACTTC,CASSIPGLAGGGETQYF
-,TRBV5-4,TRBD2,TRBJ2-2,TGTGCCAGCAGCTTAATCTTAGCGGGGGGCACCGGGGAGCTGTTTTTT,CASSLILAGGTGELFF
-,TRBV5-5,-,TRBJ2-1,TGTGCCAGCAGCTTGGGCATAAACTCTGTCTCCTACAATGAGCAGTTCTTC,CASSLGINSVSYNEQFF
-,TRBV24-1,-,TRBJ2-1,TGTGCCACCCGGCCGGGAGTTGGTAGCAACAATGAGCAGTTCTTC,CATRPGVGSNNEQFF
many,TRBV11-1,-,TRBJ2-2,TGTGCCAGCAGCTTACAGGGGTCGAACACCGGGGAGCTGTTTTTT,CASSLQGSNTGELFF
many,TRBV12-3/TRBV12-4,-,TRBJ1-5,TGTGCCAGCAGCCTTTCAGGGGTGCAGCCCCAGCATTTT,CASSLSGVQPQHF
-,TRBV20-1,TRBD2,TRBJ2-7,TGCAGTGTTAGGACTAGCGGGAGATACGAGCAGTACTTC,CSVRTSGRYEQYF
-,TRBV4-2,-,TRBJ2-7,TGTGCCAGCAGCCAAGATTCCAGCACCCGCGAGCAGTACTTC,CASSQDSSTREQYF
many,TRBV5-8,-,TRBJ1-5,TGTGCCAGCAGCCAAACGACAGGAAGCAATCAGCCCCAGCATTTT,CASSQTTGSNQPQHF
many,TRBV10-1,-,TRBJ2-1,TGCGCCAGCAGTGACTACCGAGCGGAAGAGCAGTTCTTC,CASSDYRAEEQFF
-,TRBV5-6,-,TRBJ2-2,TGTGCCAGCAGCTTGGTTGTCCCTACCGGGGGGGAGCTGTTTTTT,CASSLVVPTGGELFF
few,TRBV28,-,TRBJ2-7,TGTGCCAGCAGTCCAAACAGGGAACAGTACTTC,CASSPNREQYF
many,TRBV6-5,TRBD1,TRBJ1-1,TGTGCCAGCAGTTACCGACAGGGGTCTGAAGCTTTCTTT,CASSYRQGSEAFF
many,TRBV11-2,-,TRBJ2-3,TGTGCCAGCACCTCAACTACTAGCTACACGCAGTATTTT,CASTSTTSYTQYF
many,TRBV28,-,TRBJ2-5,TGTGCCAGCAGTTCCCTAATTCCACAAGAGACCCAGTACTTC,CASSSLIPQETQYF
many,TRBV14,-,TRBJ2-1,TGTGCCAGCAGTAGCGGACTAGGGGGTTACAATGAGCAGTTCTTC,CASSSGLGGYNEQFF
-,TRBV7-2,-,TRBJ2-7,TGTGCCAGCAGCTTAGAGCGGATTTACGAGCAGTACTTC,CASSLERIYEQYF
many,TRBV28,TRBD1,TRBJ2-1,TGTGCCAGCAGTTTTAGGGACAGAGCGAACAATGAGCAGTTCTTC,CASSFRDRANNEQFF
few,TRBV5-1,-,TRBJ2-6,TGCGCCAGCAACTCTGGGGCCAACGTCCTGACTTTC,CASNSGANVLTF
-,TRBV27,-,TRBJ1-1,TGTGCCAGCAGTAGGCTAAGAGGTGGCACTGAAGCTTTCTTT,CASSRLRGGTEAFF
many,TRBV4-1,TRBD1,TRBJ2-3,TGCGCCAGCAGCCACCGACTGACAGGGTCGAAGGATACGCAGTATTTT,CASSHRLTGSKDTQYF
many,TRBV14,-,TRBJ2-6,TGTGCCAGCAGCCAAAGCGGGGCCAACGTCCTGACTTTC,CASSQSGANVLTF
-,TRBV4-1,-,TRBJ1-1,TGCGCCAGCAGCCAAGAAGGCATTCGGGGGCGGACTGAAGCTTTCTTT,CASSQEGIRGRTEAFF
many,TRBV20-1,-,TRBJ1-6,TGCAGTGCTAGAGGGGGTAGCGTCCTCAATTCACCCCTCCACTTT,CSARGGSVLNSPLHF
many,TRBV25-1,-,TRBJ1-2,TGTGCCAGCGCGGAGGATCTGGGAGGCTACACCTTC,CASAEDLGGYTF
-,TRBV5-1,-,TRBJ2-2,TGCGCCAGCAGCTCCTTGACTAGAATCACCGGGGAGCTGTTTTTT,CASSSLTRITGELFF